The 26 T cell receptor beta chains given below trace back to one sample, sequenced in a study of T-cell reconstitution after alpha-beta-depleted transplantation in children. Preparation of the TCRbeta library used unique molecular identifiers. TCRdb analysed the PCR reads with MiXCR anew, one entry per CDR3 protein. The sample has around 500,000 distinct CDR3 sequences; around 23% are singletons. Sample: PBMCs, mostly from graft donor cells, taken 360 days after TCRalphabeta/CD19-depleted stem cell transplant. These receptors originate from a boy under three years old who had a stem cell transplant for acute myeloid leukemia, so the T cells may come from the graft donor.

This clonotype was found a few times. The rearrangement uses TRBV20-1 and TRBJ2-2, with a possible D match to TRBD1 (5 bases). The V gene lost 3 bases and the J gene lost 9 bases, with 14 bases spanning the gap. Germline V CDR1 and CDR2: DFQATT, SNEGSKA (reference sequence). CDR3 length: 13 amino acids. CDR3 in DNA: TGCAGTGCTAGTTGGCAGGGTGGAAGGGAGCTGTTTTTT. Translating gives CSASWQGGRELFF.

At least ten counts were recorded for this clonotype. The CDR3: CASSLRGTPQHF. The CDR3 DNA is TGTGCCAGCAGTTTGAGGGGCACGCCCCAGCATTTT. The chain is built from TRBV12-3 or TRBV12-4 and TRBJ1-5; D possibly corresponds to TRBD1 (5 bases). Trimming took 3 bases from V and 9 from J, leaving 9 bases between them. The CDR3 extends over 12 amino acids.

This clonotype was seen repeatedly, ten times or more. This chain joins TRBV6-1 and TRBJ1-2; 8 positions match TRBD1. V shed 7 bases, J shed 4 bases, and the junction held 11 bases outside the gene matches. The V gene's germline CDR1 is MNHNS and CDR2 SASEGT. The CDR3 is made up of 15 amino acids. The CDR3 region is CASTPGQGGRYGYTF. For the CDR3, the DNA is TGTGCCAGCACCCCAGGACAGGGAGGTCGCTATGGCTACACCTTC.

This clonotype was detected a few times. The chain has TRBV27 and TRBJ2-7; the D gene could be TRBD1 or TRBD2 (6 bases each). The CDR3 is made up of 13 amino acids. In germline, CDR1 is MNHEY, CDR2 SMNVEV (reference sequence). The germline V and J ends were trimmed by 2 bases and 6 bases, with 11 bases remaining between them. The CDR3 DNA reads TGTGCCAGCAGTTTACGGGGGCTCGGCGAGCAGTACTTC. This encodes CASSLRGLGEQYF.

This clonotype was observed a handful of times. The chain employs TRBV20-1 and TRBJ2-5, with a tentative D call TRBD1 (6 bases). Per germline, CDR1 DFQATT and CDR2 SNEGSKA (reference sequence). The CDR3 has 15 amino acids. The ends were cut back, 6 bases at V and 1 base at J, with 18 bases in the middle. The CDR3: CSAPMSRTVQETQYF. The CDR3 coding sequence is TGCAGTGCCCCAATGTCTAGGACAGTCCAAGAGACCCAGTACTTC.

This sequence joins TRBV11-1 and TRBJ2-7; TRBD2 matches 8 bases. CDR1 and CDR2 (germline): SGHAT, FQDESV (reference sequence). With V trimmed by 5 bases and J by 0 bases, 18 bases remained unmatched. The length of the CDR3 is 19 residues. In DNA form, the CDR3 reads TGTGCCAGCAGCCAAGAGGGGGGAAGTCTAGCGGGTAGCTCCTACGAGCAGTACGTC. This sequence encodes CASSQEGGSLAGSSYEQYV.

V and J are TRBV4-1 and TRBJ2-2, with a possible D match to TRBD1 (5 bases). The CDR3 has 23 residues. Trimming took 1 base from V and 0 from J, leaving 30 bases between them. Germline V lookup: CDR1 MGHRA, CDR2 YSYEKL. The CDR3 region has the DNA TGCGCCAGCAGCCAAGTTATAGTGGATTGGCGGCCAGGGAAGTTATCGAACACCGGGGAGCTGTTTTTT. Protein product: CASSQVIVDWRPGKLSNTGELFF.

This rearrangement joins TRBV6-1 to TRBJ1-1; D might be TRBD1 (5 bases). The germline V and J ends were trimmed by 6 bases and 3 bases, with 20 bases remaining between them. In germline, CDR1 is MNHNS, CDR2 SASEGT. The CDR3 has 16 residues. CDR3 sequence: CASSPGGGGGDTEAFF. DNA of the CDR3: TGTGCCAGCAGCCCGGGGGGAGGTGGTGGGGACACTGAAGCTTTCTTT.

This clonotype occurred many times. This rearrangement joins TRBV5-6 to TRBJ2-5; maybe TRBD1 (5 bases). The CDR3 runs to 14 residues. Germline-derived CDR1 and CDR2 are SGHDT and YYEEEE. V was shortened by 0 bases and J by 5 bases, with 11 bases between the two germline ends. CDR3 region: CASSLGHRPETQYF. The CDR3 nucleotides read TGTGCCAGCAGCTTGGGTCACAGGCCGGAGACCCAGTACTTC.

This clonotype was counted many times. J is TRBJ2-1 and V is TRBV12-3 or TRBV12-4, with TRBD2 matching over 10 bases. J lost 5 bases, V lost 3 bases, and 4 bases had no gene match. This CDR3 comprises 15 residues. The CDR3 bases are TGTGCCAGCAGTTTGCGGCTAGCGGGGGACAATGAGCAGTTCTTC. Its protein product is CASSLRLAGDNEQFF.

This clonotype was picked up a small number of times. V and J are TRBV20-1 and TRBJ2-5; 7 nucleotides match TRBD2. CDR3 length: 15 residues. Germline loops: CDR1 DFQATT, CDR2 SNEGSKA (reference sequence). V shed 6 bases and J 1 base; nucleotides not matched to a gene: 11. As DNA, the CDR3 is TGCAGTGCGGAGTCCCATGAGCGGGGCCAAGAGACCCAGTACTTC. It encodes CSAESHERGQETQYF.

This clonotype was counted at least ten times. V gene TRBV12-3 or TRBV12-4 combines with J gene TRBJ2-1; TRBD2 might be the D (7 bases). This CDR3 has 15 amino acids. Deletions cut 7 bases from V and 4 bases from J, with 17 bases between. The CDR3 region has the DNA TGTGCCAGCAAGGATCGGGGGGCCACATACAATGAGCAGTTCTTC. Encoded protein: CASKDRGATYNEQFF.

This clonotype was seen a few times. This chain connects TRBV15 to TRBJ2-3; D not resolved. The CDR3 length is 14 residues. Looked up from germline, CDR1 is LNHNV and CDR2 is YYDKDF (reference sequence). The V end lost 4 bases, the J end lost 1 base, and 9 bases lay between the germline ends. CDR3 residues: CATSMDRGTDTQYF. In nucleotides, the CDR3 is TGTGCCACCAGCATGGACCGAGGCACAGATACGCAGTATTTT.

The V call is TRBV12-3 or TRBV12-4, the J call TRBJ1-2; D is undetermined. CDR3 length equals 12 residues. Trimming took off 3 bases at V and 6 bases at J, with 8 bases between the two ends. This CDR3 reads CASSFGTHGYTF. The CDR3 DNA reads as TGTGCCAGCAGTTTCGGCACTCATGGCTACACCTTC.

This clonotype has more than one count but fewer than ten. The chain has TRBV20-1 and TRBJ2-2, with D tentatively TRBD1 (6 bases). The germline gives CDR1 DFQATT, CDR2 SNEGSKA (reference sequence). The V end was cut by 5 bases, the J end by 2 bases, with 9 bases between. The CDR3 contains 13 residues. The CDR3 sequence: CSALRGNTGELFF. The DNA for the CDR3 is TGCAGTGCTCTCAGGGGAAACACCGGGGAGCTGTTTTTT.

In this sample, this clonotype turned up a few times. The V and J genes are TRBV15 and TRBJ2-7; 10 nucleotides align to TRBD1. The V and J ends lost 6 bases and 4 bases, in that order; junction bases with no gene match: 3. Germline CDR1 and CDR2: LNHNV and YYDKDF (reference sequence). This CDR3 comprises 13 residues. The CDR3 DNA follows: TGTGCCACCAGTAGGGACAGGGGTTACGAGCAGTACGTC. This translates into CATSRDRGYEQYV.

A few counts support this clonotype. CDR3: CASSPGQTWGTGELFF. DNA for the CDR3: TGTGCCAGCAGCCCCGGACAGACTTGGGGCACCGGGGAGCTGTTTTTT. The chain recombines TRBV27 with TRBJ2-2; weak D call: TRBD1 (6 bases). The CDR3 runs 16 residues. V lost 6 bases and J 4 bases, leaving 18 bases between the germline ends. CDR1 is MNHEY and CDR2 is SMNVEV in the germline V gene (reference sequence).

The chain couples TRBV6-2 or TRBV6-3 to TRBJ1-4; no clear D gene. Germline-derived CDR1 and CDR2 are MNHEY and SVGEGT. V lost 0 bases and J 13 bases, leaving 9 bases between the germline ends. The CDR3 loop spans 12 amino acids. CDR3 DNA sequence: TGTGCCAGCAGTTACTCAGAGGGAAGACTGTTTTTT. It codes for CASSYSEGRLFF.

The J gene is TRBJ2-5, the V gene TRBV10-2; TRBD2 might be the D (6 bases). Germline-derived CDR1 and CDR2 are WSHSY and SAAADI. Trimming pared 0 bases from V and 5 bases from J, leaving 13 bases between. There are 15 residues in the CDR3. The CDR3 nucleotides read TGCGCCAGCAGTGAGTCGCGGGGTAGCTGGGAGACCCAGTACTTC. Amino acid sequence: CASSESRGSWETQYF.

J is TRBJ1-5 and V is TRBV20-1, with a possible D match to TRBD1 (5 bases). Germline V gene sequence: CDR1 DFQATT, CDR2 SNEGSKA (reference sequence). The CDR3 is 14 residues long. V was clipped by 3 bases and J by 3 bases, with 12 bases between them. Here the CDR3 DNA reads TGCAGTGCTAGGAACGGGGCTCTCAATCAGCCCCAGCATTTT. Its translation: CSARNGALNQPQHF.

The CDR3 nucleotides are TGTGCCAGCGCAGGAGGGCTAATTGGGGATACGCAGTATTTT. Protein sequence: CASAGGLIGDTQYF. The chain recombines TRBV7-2 with TRBJ2-3; possibly TRBD2 for D (6 bases). CDR1 is SGHTA, CDR2 FQGNSA, per germline. The CDR3 is made up of 14 amino acids. The V end lost 8 bases, the J end lost 6 bases, and 18 bases lay between the germline ends. Variable domain in full (rest from reference TRBV7-2 and TRBJ2-3): GAGVSQSPSNKVTEKGKDVELRCDPISGHTALYWYRQSLGQGLEFLIYFQGNSAPDKSGLPSDRFSAERTGGSVSTLTIQRTQQEDSAVYLCASAGGLIGDTQYFGPGTRLTVL.

This clonotype was counted only a few times. CDR3 sequence: CATSGQGVNEKLFF. The DNA of the CDR3 is TGTGCCACCTCAGGACAGGGGGTTAATGAAAAACTGTTTTTT. This sequence joins TRBV10-3 and TRBJ1-4; the match to TRBD1 covers 10 bases. Germline V gene sequence: CDR1 ENHRY, CDR2 SYGVKD. The CDR3 extends over 14 amino acids. V lost 10 bases, J lost 4 bases, and 6 bases stayed unmatched.

This clonotype was recorded many times. The chain couples TRBV6-5 to TRBJ1-1; D is unclear. This CDR3 is built from 12 residues. Trimming stripped 6 bases from V and 8 bases from J, with 13 bases between. Germline V gene sequence: CDR1 MNHEY, CDR2 SVGAGI. The DNA for the CDR3 is TGTGCCAGCAGCCCTCGAGGCGGGGAAGCTTTCTTT. This translates into CASSPRGGEAFF.

This clonotype came up many times. The rearrangement uses TRBV20-1 and TRBJ2-3; perhaps TRBD1 as D (6 bases). V shed 5 bases and J shed 0 bases, with 12 bases lying between them. This CDR3 has 14 residues. From germline, CDR1 is DFQATT and CDR2 SNEGSKA (reference sequence). The CDR3 bases are TGCAGTGCTCGACCGGGACAAAGCACAGATACGCAGTATTTT. It specifies CSARPGQSTDTQYF.

This clonotype has just a few counts. The chain combines TRBV11-2 with TRBJ2-7, with D uncertain. The V gene lost 1 base and the J gene lost 6 bases, with 10 bases spanning the gap. Germline lookup yields CDR1 SGHAT and CDR2 FQNNGV. The CDR3 runs to 13 residues. CDR3 protein: CASSLAHLGEQYV. The CDR3 DNA is TGTGCCAGCAGCTTAGCACACCTCGGCGAGCAGTACGTC.

The chain employs TRBV20-1 and TRBJ2-1, with 10 bases identical to TRBD2. The J segment lost 6 bases and the V segment lost 4 bases, leaving 6 bases of the junction unmatched. The CDR3 contains 14 residues. Germline assignment: CDR1 DFQATT and CDR2 SNEGSKA (reference sequence). Here the CDR3 DNA reads TGCAGTGCTAATGTAGAGCGGGGGGGCAATGAGCAGTTCTTC. It yields the protein CSANVERGGNEQFF.